Below are 2 T cell receptor beta chains sequenced from a single sample in a study of CD8 T cell repertoires and HIV-1 epitope variants. TCRdb's copy holds only in-frame clones and misses some; the assay was immunoSEQ multiplex PCR. The sample gives 5,000 to 6,500 clones, 55% to 75% of which show up once; around two fifths is in the top ten. These receptors are not linked to any known antigen. Input material: cultured CD8+ T cells derived from PBMCs. The receptor set was obtained from a male donor with HIV.

The chain uses TRBV9 and TRBJ2-3, with TRBD2 identical over 8 bases. Germline CDR1 and CDR2: SGDLS and YYNGEE. V lost 0 bases to trimming and J lost 1 base; unmatched junction nucleotides: 10. The CDR3 is 18 amino acids. The CDR3 DNA reads TGTGCCAGCAGCGTAGGTTGGGCGGGAGGAGAAGGCACAGATACGCAGTATTTT. It encodes CASSVGWAGGEGTDTQYF.

The CDR3 here is CASSLGGGLDTEAFF. The CDR3 region has the DNA TGTGCCAGCAGCCTGGGAGGGGGCCTAGACACTGAAGCTTTCTTT. The chain carries TRBV5-4 and TRBJ1-1; 7 nucleotides agree with TRBD1. Germline assignment: CDR1 SGHNT and CDR2 YYREEE (reference sequence). The CDR3 runs 15 residues. V shed 4 bases and J 3 bases; nucleotides not matched to a gene: 9.